The sequence of this T cell receptor (beta chain) was determined in a study of T-cell memory formation after mild COVID-19. A single record per CDR3 protein comes from TCRdb applying MiXCR to the 5' RACE reads. The sample has about 200,000 distinct CDR3 sequences, approximately 16% seen once. Germline assignment: CDR1 DFQATT and CDR2 SNEGSKA (reference sequence). This CDR3 region has 14 residues. The clonotype comes from an adult woman who had mild COVID-19 (a few samples of this study predate the infection). Cell type and time point are not known. V gene TRBV20-1 combines with J gene TRBJ2-1; the match to TRBD2 covers 11 bases. Sequenced: PBMCs or a T cell subset sorted from them (not recorded which). Here the CDR3 reads CSPRVSGRAGEQFF. The CDR3 DNA is TGCAGCCCTCGGGTTAGCGGGAGGGCTGGTGAGCAGTTCTTC.